These 21 T cell receptor beta chains share one sample of origin, sequenced in a study of shared clonotypes between healthy human individuals (dated by TCRdb to 2020 to 2021). Receptor libraries were prepared by the immunoSEQ multiplex PCR assay. What TCRdb holds here is the immuneACCESS table cut down to in-frame rearrangements. Part of the clones is not present; checked against another copy, under half of the missing clones reflect an unresolved V gene, and the others are unexplained. The sample data list about 680,000 clones, and 60% to 80% of these were observed just once. The ten top clones hold 1.8% of the sample. The specimen was memory CD4+ T cells sorted from blood. This specimen's cell subset or site label, interpreted: CD45RA-negative fraction. Receptors originate from a woman aged 25 to 45 in good health.

This clone turned up a few times. V and J are TRBV28 and TRBJ2-2; D ambiguous. CDR1 and CDR2 (germline): MDHEN, SYDVKM. V lost 10 bases and J 0 bases, leaving 15 bases between the germline ends. The CDR3 is 15 amino acids. CDR3 residues: CATTSPSANTGELFF. The CDR3 nucleotides read TGTGCCACTACGTCGCCTTCCGCGAACACCGGGGAGCTGTTTTTT.

The chain is built from TRBV6-5 and TRBJ2-7, with a tentative D call TRBD2 (6 bases). Germline V gene data show CDR1 as MNHEY and CDR2 as SVGAGI. The CDR3 has 15 amino acids. Trimming took off 2 bases at V and 0 bases at J, with 11 bases between the two ends. The CDR3 here is CASSYGDLASYEQYF. CDR3 in DNA: TGTGCCAGCAGTTACGGGGACTTAGCCTCCTACGAGCAGTACTTC.

On this clone: The sample holds other DNA sequences that translate to the same CDR3. The chain combines TRBV30 with TRBJ1-5; the D is unclear. This CDR3 spans 13 amino acids. Trimming took off 0 bases at V and 2 bases at J, with 5 bases between the two ends. Germline V lookup: CDR1 GTSNPN, CDR2 SVGIG (reference sequence). The CDR3 protein is CAWSVAGNQPQHF. For the CDR3, the DNA is TGTGCCTGGAGTGTAGCGGGCAATCAGCCCCAGCATTTT. The full variable domain, with the rest looked up from reference TRBV30 and TRBJ1-5, is SQTIHQWPATLVQPVGSPLSLECTVEGTSNPNLYWYRQAAGRGLQLLFYSVGIGQISSEVPQNLSASRPQDRQFILSSKKLLLSDSGFYLCAWSVAGNQPQHFGDGTRLSIL.

The CDR3 sequence is CASSLVGSLGEQFF. In DNA form, the CDR3 reads TGTGCCAGCAGCTTAGTCGGGAGTCTCGGTGAGCAGTTCTTC. The chain is built from TRBV7-9 and TRBJ2-1, with a tentative D call TRBD2 (6 bases). V shed 1 base and J shed 9 bases, with 13 bases lying between them. Germline assignment: CDR1 SEHNR and CDR2 FQNEAQ (reference sequence). The CDR3 loop spans 14 amino acids.

This clone was found once. The J gene is TRBJ1-1, the V gene TRBV30; 8 nucleotides agree with TRBD1. V shed 2 bases and J 8 bases; nucleotides not matched to a gene: 4. The CDR3 totals 12 residues. Germline V gene sequence: CDR1 GTSNPN, CDR2 SVGIG (reference sequence). DNA for the CDR3: TGTGCCTGGAGTTCGACAGGGGTAGAAGCTTTCTTT. This encodes CAWSSTGVEAFF.

The gene calls are TRBV27 and TRBJ1-1; D unclear. This CDR3 contains 12 residues. CDR1 is MNHEY, CDR2 SMNVEV, per germline (reference sequence). V was cut by 5 bases and J by 4 bases, with 8 bases left in between. The CDR3 region has the DNA TGTGCCAGCAGTAATTGGGGCACTGAAGCTTTCTTT. Protein sequence: CASSNWGTEAFF.

This chain links TRBV9 with TRBJ2-3; D may correspond to TRBD1 or TRBD2 (5 bases each). Germline CDR1 reads SGDLS; CDR2 reads YYNGEE. V lost 1 base and J 1 base, leaving 19 bases between the germline ends. The CDR3 loop spans 18 amino acids. CDR3 DNA sequence: TGTGCCAGCAGCGTAACTCGAGGTGGGACCCTCGGCACAGATACGCAGTATTTT. It encodes CASSVTRGGTLGTDTQYF.

The chain uses TRBV6-5 and TRBJ2-5, with D hard to call. The V and J ends lost 4 bases and 6 bases respectively, with 6 bases between them. The CDR3 length is 11 residues. Germline CDR1 and CDR2: MNHEY and SVGAGI. The CDR3 DNA sequence: TGTGCCAGCAGTTTCATCCAGACCCAGTACTTC. Its translation: CASSFIQTQYF.

V is TRBV7-9 and J is TRBJ1-2; D is possibly TRBD1 (6 bases). The germline V gene encodes CDR1 SEHNR and CDR2 FQNEAQ (reference sequence). The CDR3 extends over 13 amino acids. V gave up 5 bases and J gave up 8 bases, with 15 bases separating them. CDR3: CASSLDSRRGYTF. For the CDR3, the DNA is TGTGCCAGCAGCCTGGACAGCCGAAGGGGCTACACCTTC.

The chain combines TRBV7-9 with TRBJ1-4; D is perhaps TRBD1 (6 bases). The germline gives CDR1 SEHNR, CDR2 FQNEAQ (reference sequence). V gave up 5 bases and J gave up 4 bases, with 14 bases separating them. The CDR3 is 15 residues long. The CDR3 region has the DNA TGTGCCAGCAGCCCACGGACAGACTATAATGAAAAACTGTTTTTT. This sequence encodes CASSPRTDYNEKLFF.

The chain employs TRBV14 and TRBJ1-3; D uncertain. The germline V gene has CDR1 SGHDN and CDR2 FVKESK. The CDR3 totals 13 residues. This chain's CDR3 is CVSGSSSGNTIYF. The DNA for the CDR3 is TGTGTTAGTGGATCTAGCTCTGGAAACACCATATATTTT.

V and J are TRBV19 and TRBJ1-1; no clear D gene. V lost 5 bases to trimming and J lost 7 bases, with 17 bases between them. This CDR3 contains 14 residues. Germline lookup yields CDR1 LNHDA and CDR2 SQIVND (reference sequence). CDR3: CASSGYRQTNEAFF. Written as DNA, the CDR3 is TGTGCCAGTAGTGGGTATCGCCAAACGAATGAAGCTTTCTTT.

The V and J genes are TRBV19 and TRBJ1-4; TRBD1 matches at 10 bases. CDR1 is LNHDA and CDR2 is SQIVND in the germline V gene (reference sequence). This CDR3 comprises 15 residues. Trimming at V came to 6 bases and at J to 7 bases, leaving 8 bases not matched to a gene. CDR3 nucleotides: TGTGCCAGTAGCATACTCGGGACAGGGGCTGAAAAACTGTTTTTT. Protein: CASSILGTGAEKLFF.

The chain recombines TRBV27 with TRBJ1-4; maybe TRBD1 (5 bases). V lost 5 bases to trimming and J lost 6 bases, with 19 bases between them. This CDR3 has 16 residues. Germline CDR1 MNHEY, CDR2 SMNVEV (reference sequence). As DNA, the CDR3 is TGTGCCAGCAGTCTGACCTTCGAGGGAGGGGATGAAAAACTGTTTTTT. It is translated as CASSLTFEGGDEKLFF.

The J gene is TRBJ2-7, the V gene TRBV2, with 11 bases matching TRBD2. Unmatched junction bases numbered 8, after V lost 8 bases and J lost 5 bases. The CDR3 covers 14 residues. Germline V gene data show CDR1 as SNHLY and CDR2 as FYNNEI. The CDR3: CASDSSGRSNEQYF. CDR3 DNA sequence: TGTGCCAGCGACTCTAGCGGGAGGAGCAACGAGCAGTACTTC.

The V gene is TRBV5-6, the J gene TRBJ2-7; D is uncertain. From germline, CDR1 is SGHDT and CDR2 YYEEEE. Deletions cut 0 bases from V and 0 bases from J, with 7 bases between. The CDR3 sequence is 14 residues long. CDR3 in amino acids: CASSLDGNSYEQYF. CDR3 in DNA: TGTGCCAGCAGCTTGGACGGAAACTCCTACGAGCAGTACTTC.

There are a few counts of this clone. The chain has TRBV30 and TRBJ2-3; 11 nucleotides line up with TRBD2. The V segment lost 4 bases and the J segment 4 bases; nucleotides outside the gene matches: 7. Germline V lookup: CDR1 GTSNPN, CDR2 SVGIG (reference sequence). The CDR3 sequence is 15 residues long. CDR3 nucleotide sequence: TGTGCCTGGACCTCAGGGACTAGCGGTCCAGATACGCAGTATTTT. Its translation is CAWTSGTSGPDTQYF.

J is TRBJ2-1 and V is TRBV7-2; D is undetermined. V lost 5 bases to trimming and J lost 11 bases, with 13 bases between them. Germline V gene data show CDR1 as SGHTA and CDR2 as FQGNSA. This CDR3 region has 12 residues. CDR3 in amino acids: CASSHEQGKQFF. The CDR3 region has the DNA TGTGCCAGCAGCCACGAGCAAGGGAAGCAGTTCTTC.

This clone was observed a few times. The chain combines TRBV10-3 with TRBJ2-7; 8 nucleotides line up with TRBD1. In germline, CDR1 is ENHRY, CDR2 SYGVKD. The CDR3 is 13 residues long. V lost 10 bases, J lost 0 bases, and 5 bases stayed unmatched. In nucleotides, the CDR3 is TGTGCCACCTCGGGACAGGCCTCCTACGAGCAGTACTTC. Its translation is CATSGQASYEQYF.

The rearrangement joins TRBV5-1 to TRBJ2-2, with 10 bases that match TRBD2. CDR1 and CDR2 (germline): SGHRS, YFSETQ. V trimming: 2 bases; J trimming: 4 bases; junction bases outside the gene matches: 5. This CDR3 contains 16 residues. CDR3: CASSFQLAGITGELFF. The CDR3 nucleotides are TGCGCCAGCAGCTTCCAACTAGCGGGAATCACCGGGGAGCTGTTTTTT. Combining the CDR3 with reference TRBV5-1 and TRBJ2-2 gives the whole variable domain KAGVTQTPRYLIKTRGQQVTLSCSPISGHRSVSWYQQTPGQGLQFLFEYFSETQRNKGNFPGRFSGRQFSNSRSEMNVSTLELGDSALYLCASSFQLAGITGELFFGEGSRLTVL.

This chain joins TRBV14 and TRBJ2-7, with TRBD2 matching over 9 bases. V lost 2 bases to trimming and J lost 6 bases; unmatched junction nucleotides: 14. This CDR3 spans 17 amino acids. Germline-derived CDR1 and CDR2 are SGHDN and FVKESK. The CDR3, as DNA: TGTGCCAGCAGCCAAAGGCAGAATAGCGGGAGTTGGGGCGAGCAGTACTTC. Its translation: CASSQRQNSGSWGEQYF.